Sequencing of this TCR beta chain was carried out in a study of shared clonotypes between healthy human individuals. In the study overall: A couple of female and a few male donors aged 18 to 49 were enrolled. Overall study results and limits: Sharing across a handful of donors was seen in 5% to 5.5% of naive CD4 clonotypes. The generation probabilities recorded for non-shared clonotypes fell below those of clonotypes shared by all four donors. Memory subsets generally showed smaller estimated richness than naive subsets did.

Comments on this clone: Antigen: not known.

V lost 9 bases to trimming and J lost 7 bases, with 6 bases between them. Germline V gene lookup returns CDR1 MDHEN and CDR2 SYDVKM. CDR3 length: 9 amino acids. Profiling relied on immunoSEQ multiplex PCR, and the TCRdb table lists in-frame clones only, not all of them. The profile shows about 710,000 clones, approximately 72% of them singletons. The sequencing sample was made of memory CD4+ T cells sorted from blood. Subset noted: CD45RA-negative fraction. The chain has TRBV28 and TRBJ2-5, with D uncertain. This receptor was taken from a woman aged 25 to 45 in good health. The CDR3 here is CARRRTQYF. CDR3 nucleotide sequence: TGTGCCAGGAGACGGACCCAGTACTTC.